The clone carrying this T cell receptor beta chain has a handful of counts. The antigen is unknown. 5'RACE, which relied on constant-segment primers, yielded TCR alpha and TCR beta cDNA libraries carrying sample barcodes and UMIs. TCRdb reprocessed the 5' RACE reads with MiXCR, giving one entry per CDR3 protein. Among 580,000 or so distinct CDR3 sequences listed, roughly 17% were seen once. There are 16 residues in the CDR3. CDR1 and CDR2 from the germline V gene are SGHVS and FQNEAQ. Trimming removed 4 bases from V and 3 bases from J; junction bases left unmatched: 4. The data are from a study of T-cell memory formation after mild COVID-19. Whole-study context: For the most part, TCR clusters were specific to one donor. Findings and limits, study-wide: Clones contracting across day 15 to 85 had a balanced CD4/CD8 profile; later expanding clones leaned CD4+. Detection of some responders pre-infection suggested pre-existing cross-reactive memory T cells participated.

This clonotype originated in an adult woman who had mild COVID-19 (a few samples of this study predate the infection). Cell type and time point are not known. Sequencing was done on a sample of PBMCs or a T cell subset sorted from them (not recorded which). The rearrangement joins TRBV7-8 to TRBJ2-1; 12 nucleotides agree with TRBD2. This CDR3 reads CASSSRTSGDYNEQFF. CDR3 nucleotides: TGTGCCAGCAGCTCCAGGACTAGCGGGGACTACAATGAGCAGTTCTTC. The full variable domain, with the rest looked up from reference TRBV7-8 and TRBJ2-1, is GAGVSQSPRYKVAKRGQDVALRCDPISGHVSLFWYQQALGQGPEFLTYFQNEAQLDKSGLPSDRFFAERPEGSVSTLKIQRTQQEDSAVYLCASSSRTSGDYNEQFFGPGTRLTVL.